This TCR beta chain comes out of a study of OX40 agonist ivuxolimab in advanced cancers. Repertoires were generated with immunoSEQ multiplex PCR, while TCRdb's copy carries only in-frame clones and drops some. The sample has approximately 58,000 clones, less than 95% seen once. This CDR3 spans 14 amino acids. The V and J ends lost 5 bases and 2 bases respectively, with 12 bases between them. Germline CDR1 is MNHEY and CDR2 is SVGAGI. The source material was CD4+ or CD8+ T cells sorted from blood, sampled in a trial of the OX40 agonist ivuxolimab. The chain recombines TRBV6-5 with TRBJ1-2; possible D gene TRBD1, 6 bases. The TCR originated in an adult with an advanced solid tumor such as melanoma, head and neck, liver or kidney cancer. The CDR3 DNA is TGTGCCAGCAGTAAAACAGGGACCAACTATGGCTACACCTTC. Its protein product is CASSKTGTNYGYTF.